This T cell receptor beta chain was profiled in a study of monozygotic twins with inflammatory bowel disease. A note on this clonotype: Its antigen is still unknown.

TCRdb reanalyzed the 5' RACE reads, giving one entry per CDR3 protein sequence and no DNA. Recorded here are approximately 150,000 distinct CDR3 sequences; the top ten clones represent less than 3%. The germline CDR1 and CDR2 sequences are MNHNS and SASEGT. The CDR3 is 16 amino acids. Points from the study as a whole: The analysis failed to separate different T cell subtypes.

This chain links TRBV6-1 with TRBJ2-1. The sample was blood. The sequence was obtained from a human donor with ulcerative colitis or Crohn's disease, or a healthy co-twin of an affected twin (not recorded which). CDR3 loop: CASRTLSGSSYNEQFF.